The 6 T cell receptor beta chains in this list originate from one sample, sequenced in a study of blood T cell repertoires in COVID-19. The method was immunoSEQ multiplex PCR; TCRdb's version includes in-frame clones alone and lacks a portion of them. The sample yields approximately 490,000 clones, roughly 87% seen once. Sequencing was done on a sample of PBMCs or T cells enriched from blood (not recorded which). These receptors came from a woman aged 18-30 years who had recovered from COVID-19.

The V and J genes are TRBV5-1 and TRBJ2-3; TRBD2 aligns across 11 bases. The ends lost 5 bases at V and 0 bases at J; junction bases unmatched: 2. The CDR3 spans 15 residues. Germline CDR1 SGHRS, CDR2 YFSETQ. In nucleotides, the CDR3 is TGCGCCAGCAGGACTAGCGGGGAAAGCACAGATACGCAGTATTTT. Translation: CASRTSGESTDTQYF. Looking up the rest from reference TRBV5-1 and TRBJ2-3 gives the full variable domain: KAGVTQTPRYLIKTRGQQVTLSCSPISGHRSVSWYQQTPGQGLQFLFEYFSETQRNKGNFPGRFSGRQFSNSRSEMNVSTLELGDSALYLCASRTSGESTDTQYFGPGTRLTVL.

The chain has TRBV18 and TRBJ1-1, with unresolved D. Trimming removed 2 bases from V and 1 base from J, with 11 bases in between. The CDR3 has 15 amino acids. CDR1 is KGHSH, CDR2 LQKENI, per germline. This CDR3 is CASSPSAGKNTEAFF. DNA for the CDR3: TGTGCCAGCTCACCATCCGCGGGGAAGAACACTGAAGCTTTCTTT. The full variable domain, rest sourced from reference TRBV18 and TRBJ1-1, is NAGVMQNPRHLVRRRGQEARLRCSPMKGHSHVYWYRQLPEEGLKFMVYLQKENIIDESGMPKERFSAEFPKEGPSILRIQQVVRGDSAAYFCASSPSAGKNTEAFFGQGTRLTVV.

This sequence joins TRBV24-1 and TRBJ2-2; tentative D call: TRBD1 (6 bases). This CDR3 has 15 amino acids. V lost 6 bases and J lost 2, with 12 bases in between. Germline V CDR1 and CDR2: KGHDR, SFDVKD. Here the CDR3 reads CATSPDRPNTGELFF. CDR3 coding DNA: TGTGCCACCAGTCCGGACAGACCAAACACCGGGGAGCTGTTTTTT.

V is TRBV30 and J is TRBJ2-7; 9 bases agree with TRBD1. V gave up 5 bases and J gave up 6 bases; unmatched junction bases: 11. Germline V lookup: CDR1 GTSNPN, CDR2 SVGIG (reference sequence). This CDR3 comprises 14 residues. The CDR3 spells CAWATGTGYSEQYF. The CDR3 DNA sequence: TGTGCCTGGGCTACCGGGACAGGGTATAGCGAGCAGTACTTC. The full variable domain, its missing parts supplied by reference TRBV30 and TRBJ2-7, is SQTIHQWPATLVQPVGSPLSLECTVEGTSNPNLYWYRQAAGRGLQLLFYSVGIGQISSEVPQNLSASRPQDRQFILSSKKLLLSDSGFYLCAWATGTGYSEQYFGPGTRLTVT.

The chain has TRBV2 and TRBJ1-3; possible D gene TRBD1, 6 bases. Germline V gene data show CDR1 as SNHLY and CDR2 as FYNNEI. V gave up 1 base and J gave up 8 bases, with 9 bases separating them. This CDR3 region has 13 residues. The CDR3 nucleotides are TGTGCCAGCAGTGAAGACAGGGCGGACACCATATATTTT. Amino acids: CASSEDRADTIYF.

V usage is TRBV27 and J usage is TRBJ2-5, with D perhaps matching TRBD2 (6 bases). Germline V lookup: CDR1 MNHEY, CDR2 SMNVEV (reference sequence). The CDR3 length is 13 residues. Between the trimmed V and J ends, which lost 7 bases and 6 bases, there was a span of 15 bases. The CDR3 DNA is TGTGCCAGCACCCCCCGGGGGTACCAGACCCAGTACTTC. Residues: CASTPRGYQTQYF.